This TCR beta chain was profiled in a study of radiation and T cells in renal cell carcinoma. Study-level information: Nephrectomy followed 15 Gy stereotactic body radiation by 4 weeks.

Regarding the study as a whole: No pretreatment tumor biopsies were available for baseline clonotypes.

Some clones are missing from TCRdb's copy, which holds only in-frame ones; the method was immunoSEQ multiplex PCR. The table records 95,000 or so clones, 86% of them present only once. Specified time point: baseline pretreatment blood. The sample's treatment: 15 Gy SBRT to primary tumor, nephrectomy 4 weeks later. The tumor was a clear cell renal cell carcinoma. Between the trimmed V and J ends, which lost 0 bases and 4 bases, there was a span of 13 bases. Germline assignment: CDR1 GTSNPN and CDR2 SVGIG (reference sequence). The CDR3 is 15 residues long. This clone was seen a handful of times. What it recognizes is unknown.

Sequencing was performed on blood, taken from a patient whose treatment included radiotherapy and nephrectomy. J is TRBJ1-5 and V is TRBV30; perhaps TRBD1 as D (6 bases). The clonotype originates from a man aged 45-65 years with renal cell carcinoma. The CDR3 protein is CAWSVPEQGNQPQHF. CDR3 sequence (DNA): TGTGCCTGGAGTGTACCGGAACAGGGTAATCAGCCCCAGCATTTT.